The 12 T cell receptor beta chains below were found in one sample sequenced in a study of OX40 agonist ivuxolimab in advanced cancers. TCRdb's copy holds only in-frame clones and misses some; the assay was immunoSEQ multiplex PCR. The data show more than 65,000 clones, with approximately 84% seen just once and approximately 25% held by the top ten. This specimen consisted of CD4+ or CD8+ T cells sorted from blood, obtained in a trial of the OX40 agonist ivuxolimab. The receptors originated from an adult with an advanced solid tumor such as melanoma, head and neck, liver or kidney cancer.

This clone has only one observation. The chain joins TRBV5-4 to TRBJ2-3, with a possible D match to TRBD2 (5 bases). The V end lost 4 bases, the J end lost 4 bases, and 7 bases lay between the germline ends. From germline, CDR1 is SGHNT and CDR2 YYREEE (reference sequence). The CDR3 is 12 amino acids. The CDR3 is CASSTDSDTQYF. The CDR3 coding sequence is TGTGCCAGCAGCACGGACTCAGATACGCAGTATTTT.

A single count supports this clone. The chain couples TRBV19 to TRBJ1-4; D uncertain. CDR1 LNHDA and CDR2 SQIVND come from the germline V gene (reference sequence). Trimming removed 3 bases from V and 2 bases from J, with 10 bases in between. The CDR3 sequence is 15 residues long. Here the CDR3 reads CASSIGFGTNEKLFF. The CDR3 nucleotides are TGTGCCAGTAGTATCGGGTTTGGGACTAATGAAAAACTGTTTTTT.

This sequence joins TRBV2 and TRBJ2-3; D gene uncertain. This CDR3 comprises 15 residues. The germline V gene has CDR1 SNHLY and CDR2 FYNNEI. V dropped 8 bases and J dropped 0 bases, with 15 bases sitting between them. The CDR3 is CASGRYKVSTDTQYF. The CDR3 nucleotides are TGTGCCAGCGGGCGGTACAAGGTTAGCACAGATACGCAGTATTTT.

The chain carries TRBV7-7 and TRBJ2-1, with D perhaps given as TRBD1 or TRBD2 (7 bases each). From germline, CDR1 is SSHAT and CDR2 FNYEAQ (reference sequence). V was trimmed by 1 base and J by 7 bases, leaving 14 bases between them. This CDR3 is built from 15 residues. The CDR3 region is CASSLGAGGENEQFF. CDR3 sequence (DNA): TGTGCCAGCAGCTTAGGGGCAGGGGGGGAAAATGAGCAGTTCTTC.

This rearrangement joins TRBV6-1 to TRBJ2-1; D assignment may be TRBD1 or TRBD2 (5 bases each). Germline CDR1 MNHNS, CDR2 SASEGT. Between the trimmed V and J ends, which lost 4 bases and 10 bases, there was a span of 14 bases. The CDR3 is made up of 13 amino acids. The CDR3 DNA follows: TGTGCCAGCAGTGGCTTAGCGTGGGGGGAGCAGTTCTTC. Its translation: CASSGLAWGEQFF.

The chain employs TRBV5-1 and TRBJ2-1, with TRBD2 matching over 13 bases. The CDR3 consists of 16 residues. Per germline, CDR1 SGHRS and CDR2 YFSETQ. V dropped 2 bases and J dropped 7; count of bases not matched to a gene: 6. The CDR3 coding sequence is TGCGCCAGCAGCTTTAGACTAGCGGGAGGAGGTAATGAGCAGTTCTTC. It translates to CASSFRLAGGGNEQFF. Supplemented by reference TRBV5-1 and TRBJ2-1, the full variable domain reads KAGVTQTPRYLIKTRGQQVTLSCSPISGHRSVSWYQQTPGQGLQFLFEYFSETQRNKGNFPGRFSGRQFSNSRSEMNVSTLELGDSALYLCASSFRLAGGGNEQFFGPGTRLTVL.

The chain has TRBV6-5 and TRBJ1-1; the match to TRBD1 covers 7 bases. The CDR3 totals 13 residues. Per the germline V gene, CDR1 is MNHEY and CDR2 is SVGAGI. After removal of 7 bases from V and 2 bases from J, the junction contained 4 bases not matched to a gene. CDR3 nucleotides: TGTGCCAGCACGTACAGGGGTAACACTGAAGCTTTCTTT. Translation: CASTYRGNTEAFF.

The chain combines TRBV5-1 with TRBJ1-6; possibly TRBD1 for D (6 bases). V lost 7 bases and J 13 bases, leaving 18 bases between the germline ends. Germline V gene data show CDR1 as SGHRS and CDR2 as YFSETQ. The CDR3 totals 13 residues. The DNA of the CDR3 is TGCGCCAGCTCAGGGGAGACGTCCTCTCCCCTCCACTTT. This sequence encodes CASSGETSSPLHF. Based on the CDR3 plus reference TRBV5-1 and TRBJ1-6, the full variable domain is KAGVTQTPRYLIKTRGQQVTLSCSPISGHRSVSWYQQTPGQGLQFLFEYFSETQRNKGNFPGRFSGRQFSNSRSEMNVSTLELGDSALYLCASSGETSSPLHFGNGTRLTVT.

V usage is TRBV6-6 and J usage is TRBJ2-5; D may be TRBD2 (6 bases). The CDR3 totals 14 residues. CDR1 is MNHNY, CDR2 SVGAGI, per germline (reference sequence). The ends were cut back, 7 bases at V and 5 bases at J, with 17 bases in the middle. Here the CDR3 reads CASKLREGVETQYF. The DNA of the CDR3 is TGTGCCAGCAAACTGCGGGAAGGAGTTGAGACCCAGTACTTC.

The rearrangement joins TRBV28 to TRBJ1-2; TRBD1 is a possible D gene (5 bases). This CDR3 has 17 amino acids. Trimming cost V 1 base and J 2 bases, with 17 bases left between them. Germline-derived CDR1 and CDR2 are MDHEN and SYDVKM. The CDR3 sequence is CASSLYWGKKENYGYTF. The CDR3 nucleotides are TGTGCCAGCAGTTTATATTGGGGGAAGAAGGAAAACTATGGCTACACCTTC.

V is TRBV5-1 and J is TRBJ2-1; a possible D gene is TRBD1 (6 bases). V was cut by 7 bases and J by 5 bases, with 16 bases left in between. CDR3 length: 14 residues. From germline, CDR1 is SGHRS and CDR2 YFSETQ. CDR3 amino acids: CASQFRDTDNEQFF. In DNA form, the CDR3 reads TGCGCCAGCCAATTCCGGGACACAGACAATGAGCAGTTCTTC.

The rearrangement links TRBV2 to TRBJ2-5; D possibly corresponds to TRBD1 (6 bases). The CDR3 is 14 residues long. Between the trimmed V and J ends, which lost 4 bases and 0 bases, there was a span of 9 bases. Germline assignment: CDR1 SNHLY and CDR2 FYNNEI. CDR3 amino acids: CASSGTENQETQYF. The CDR3 nucleotides read TGTGCCAGCAGTGGGACAGAGAACCAAGAGACCCAGTACTTC.